Listed here are 30 T cell receptor beta chains from one sample, sequenced in a study of blood T cell repertoires in COVID-19. Clones were sequenced by immunoSEQ multiplex PCR, and TCRdb holds only the in-frame ones, with some missing. Among approximately 300,000 clones listed, approximately 90% were seen once. The sample taken for sequencing was peripheral blood. These receptor sequences come from a woman aged 40 to 50 with acute or convalescent COVID-19.

The gene calls are TRBV5-1 and TRBJ2-2; unclear D gene. The germline V gene has CDR1 SGHRS and CDR2 YFSETQ. The CDR3 sequence is 16 residues long. V was cut by 4 bases and J by 4 bases, with 17 bases left in between. CDR3 amino acids: CASSTGWLVPTGELFF. The CDR3 bases are TGCGCCAGCAGCACTGGGTGGCTAGTTCCCACCGGGGAGCTGTTTTTT.

A note on this clone: The sample contains more than one DNA sequence encoding this CDR3. The CDR3 region has the DNA TGTGCCAGCAGCCGAGGGGGAAATACCGGGGAGCTGTTTTTT. It is translated as CASSRGGNTGELFF. The gene calls are TRBV3-1 (or the pseudogene TRBV3-2) and TRBJ2-2, with a possible D match to TRBD1 (6 bases). The CDR3 spans 14 residues. V was trimmed by 4 bases and J by 5 bases, leaving 11 bases between them. The germline V gene has CDR1 LGHDT and CDR2 YNNKEL (reference sequence).

The rearrangement joins TRBV30 to TRBJ1-3; 8 bases are shared with TRBD1. The CDR3 loop spans 15 amino acids. Germline V gene data show CDR1 as GTSNPN and CDR2 as SVGIG (reference sequence). J lost 6 bases, V lost 4 bases, and 11 bases had no gene match. DNA for the CDR3: TGTGCCTGGAACCCTGACAGGGGATATGAAAACACCATATATTTT. Encoded protein: CAWNPDRGYENTIYF.

The J gene is TRBJ1-4, the V gene TRBV6-5; 7 bases agree with TRBD1. The trim removed 8 bases at V and 3 bases at J, leaving 0 bases unmatched. Per the germline V gene, CDR1 is MNHEY and CDR2 is SVGAGI. CDR3 size: 12 residues. CDR3 coding DNA: TGTGCCAGCCAGGGGGCTAATGAAAAACTGTTTTTT. This codes for CASQGANEKLFF.

This clone was detected only a few times. The same CDR3 arises from other DNA sequences in this sample as well. J is TRBJ2-1 and V is TRBV27, with a tentative D call TRBD1 (5 bases). In germline, CDR1 is MNHEY, CDR2 SMNVEV (reference sequence). This CDR3 region has 14 residues. V lost 2 bases and J lost 4, with 9 bases in between. For the CDR3, the DNA is TGTGCCAGCAGTTTAGGGGCCGGGTACAATGAGCAGTTCTTC. It is translated as CASSLGAGYNEQFF.

The count of this clone is one. The chain couples TRBV15 to TRBJ1-1; D uncertain. This CDR3 is 13 amino acids long. The germline gives CDR1 LNHNV, CDR2 YYDKDF (reference sequence). Trimming cost V 0 bases and J 3 bases, with 5 bases left between them. The CDR3 spells CATSRDSYTEAFF. CDR3 in DNA: TGTGCCACCAGCAGAGACTCCTACACTGAAGCTTTCTTT.

This chain connects TRBV12-3 or TRBV12-4 to TRBJ2-5; 7 positions agree with TRBD2. The CDR3 runs 12 residues. Germline trimming cut 6 bases from V and 5 bases from J; bases unmatched to any gene: 3. The CDR3 protein is CASRGGGETQYF. The CDR3 DNA follows: TGTGCCAGCAGGGGGGGAGGGGAGACCCAGTACTTC.

This sequence joins TRBV6-5 and TRBJ2-1, with TRBD2 as a possible D gene (5 bases). The V end was cut by 0 bases, the J end by 5 bases, with 11 bases between. Germline V gives CDR1 MNHEY, CDR2 SVGAGI. This CDR3 comprises 15 residues. The CDR3 sequence: CASSYSVEVDNEQFF. DNA of the CDR3: TGTGCCAGCAGTTACTCCGTGGAGGTGGACAATGAGCAGTTCTTC.

Only a few counts were recorded for this clone. This CDR3 is CASSVGQGPGNTIYF. The DNA for the CDR3 is TGTGCCAGCAGCGTAGGGCAGGGGCCTGGAAACACCATATATTTT. The chain couples TRBV9 to TRBJ1-3, with D possibly matching TRBD1 (6 bases). Deletions cut 0 bases from V and 2 bases from J, with 9 bases between. Germline V gene data show CDR1 as SGDLS and CDR2 as YYNGEE. This CDR3 region has 15 residues. Full variable domain (remainder filled in from reference TRBV9 and TRBJ1-3): DSGVTQTPKHLITATGQRVTLRCSPRSGDLSVYWYQQSLDQGLQFLIQYYNGEERAKGNILERFSAQQFPDLHSELNLSSLELGDSALYFCASSVGQGPGNTIYFGEGSWLTVV.

The count of this clone is one. The rearrangement joins TRBV5-1 to TRBJ1-2; possibly TRBD1 for D (6 bases). The CDR3 runs to 15 residues. V was shortened by 4 bases and J by 2 bases, with 15 bases between the two germline ends. Germline values: CDR1 SGHRS, CDR2 YFSETQ. The CDR3 spells CASSRNRAPNYGYTF. The CDR3 bases are TGCGCCAGCAGCCGTAACAGGGCTCCAAACTATGGCTACACCTTC.

The J gene is TRBJ1-1, the V gene TRBV11-1; no clear D. Germline V gene lookup returns CDR1 SGHAT and CDR2 FQDESV (reference sequence). The CDR3 runs to 13 residues. Trimming cost V 5 bases and J 8 bases, with 15 bases left between them. The CDR3: CASSLYLVGEAFF. The DNA of the CDR3 is TGTGCCAGCAGCCTATATCTAGTTGGGGAAGCTTTCTTT.

The rearrangement links TRBV4-2 to TRBJ1-2; no firm D call. Germline V gene data show CDR1 as LGHNA and CDR2 as YNFKEQ. With 0 bases removed from V and 0 bases from J, the gap between germline ends came to 11 bases. There are 16 residues in the CDR3. As DNA, the CDR3 is TGTGCCAGCAGCCAAGATCCGGGGAGAACTAACTATGGCTACACCTTC. Amino acids: CASSQDPGRTNYGYTF.

The V call is TRBV9, the J call TRBJ2-2; 8 bases line up with TRBD2. The CDR3 is made up of 17 amino acids. Looked up from germline, CDR1 is SGDLS and CDR2 is YYNGEE. The J segment lost 1 base and the V segment lost 4 bases, leaving 9 bases of the junction unmatched. As DNA, the CDR3 is TGTGCCAGCAGCTCTAAGGCTGCGGGGGGGAACACCGGGGAGCTGTTTTTT. It codes for CASSSKAAGGNTGELFF. The entire variable domain, with the rest obtained from reference TRBV9 and TRBJ2-2, is as follows: DSGVTQTPKHLITATGQRVTLRCSPRSGDLSVYWYQQSLDQGLQFLIQYYNGEERAKGNILERFSAQQFPDLHSELNLSSLELGDSALYFCASSSKAAGGNTGELFFGEGSRLTVL.

With regard to this clone: The same CDR3 also results from other DNA sequences found in this sample. This chain joins TRBV6-1 and TRBJ1-5, with D maybe TRBD1 (6 bases). Germline CDR1 is MNHNS and CDR2 is SASEGT. This CDR3 contains 15 residues. V was shortened by 2 bases and J by 2 bases, with 10 bases between the two germline ends. This chain's CDR3 is CASSERPGGNQPQHF. Written as DNA, the CDR3 is TGTGCCAGCAGTGAAAGGCCAGGGGGCAATCAGCCCCAGCATTTT.

The rearrangement joins TRBV2 to TRBJ1-2, with 8 bases that match TRBD1. V lost 9 bases to trimming and J lost 8 bases; unmatched junction nucleotides: 14. The CDR3 is made up of 14 amino acids. Germline CDR1 SNHLY, CDR2 FYNNEI. The DNA of the CDR3 is TGTGCCAGAACCAGGCGGGCAGGGGGCGTAGGCTACACCTTC. Translation gives CARTRRAGGVGYTF.

V usage is TRBV2 and J usage is TRBJ1-2; D not resolved. Trimming shortened V by 4 bases and J by 4 bases, and 13 bases separated the two germline ends. The CDR3 has 14 residues. Per germline, CDR1 SNHLY and CDR2 FYNNEI. CDR3 in DNA: TGTGCCAGCAGTGCAAATCCGACGGGCTATGGCTACACCTTC. Its translation: CASSANPTGYGYTF. Complete variable domain (other parts from reference TRBV2 and TRBJ1-2): EPEVTQTPSHQVTQMGQEVILRCVPISNHLYFYWYRQILGQKVEFLVSFYNNEISEKSEIFDDQFSVERPDGSNFTLKIRSTKLEDSAMYFCASSANPTGYGYTFGSGTRLTVV.

The table lists this clone with a count of one. V and J are TRBV5-1 and TRBJ2-7; TRBD1 matches 8 bases. Germline-derived CDR1 and CDR2 are SGHRS and YFSETQ. V lost 0 bases and J lost 6; bases outside the gene matches: 5. The CDR3 consists of 14 residues. The CDR3 bases are TGCGCCAGCAGCTTGGGTGGACAGGGAGTCGAGCAGTACGTC. Its translation: CASSLGGQGVEQYV.

V gene TRBV19 combines with J gene TRBJ2-7; D is possibly TRBD2 (6 bases). The CDR3 totals 11 residues. CDR1 is LNHDA and CDR2 is SQIVND in the germline V gene (reference sequence). The germline V and J ends were trimmed by 11 bases and 5 bases, with 13 bases remaining between them. As DNA, the CDR3 is TGTGCCGGGGTTCCGGGGGACGAGCAGTACGTC. Amino acid sequence: CAGVPGDEQYV.

V is TRBV6-1 and J is TRBJ1-2; a weak D match, TRBD1 (5 bases). The CDR3 contains 14 residues. Germline V gene lookup returns CDR1 MNHNS and CDR2 SASEGT. Trimming stripped 2 bases from V and 7 bases from J, with 14 bases between. The CDR3 spells CASSESGRVLGYTF. As DNA, the CDR3 is TGTGCCAGCAGTGAATCGGGCAGGGTCCTTGGCTACACCTTC.

This chain joins TRBV18 and TRBJ1-5, with a weak D call TRBD1 (6 bases). This CDR3 contains 14 residues. Trimming removed 2 bases from V and 6 bases from J, with 11 bases in between. Germline V lookup: CDR1 KGHSH, CDR2 LQKENI. DNA for the CDR3: TGTGCCAGCTCACCAGGGACAAACCGTCAGCCCCAGCATTTT. Amino acids: CASSPGTNRQPQHF.

This clone was recorded a few times. The rearrangement uses TRBV27 and TRBJ1-5; 7 bases line up with TRBD1. This CDR3 is built from 18 residues. Germline trimming cut 0 bases from V and 3 bases from J; bases unmatched to any gene: 11. CDR1 MNHEY and CDR2 SMNVEV come from the germline V gene (reference sequence). The CDR3 is CASSLSFQGVNHNQPQHF. The CDR3, as DNA: TGTGCCAGCAGTTTATCGTTCCAGGGGGTCAACCACAATCAGCCCCAGCATTTT.

The chain recombines TRBV20-1 with TRBJ1-2; 8 bases map to TRBD1. Per the germline V gene, CDR1 is DFQATT and CDR2 is SNEGSKA (reference sequence). V was clipped by 6 bases and J by 7 bases; unmatched bases: 4. This CDR3 has 11 residues. As DNA, the CDR3 is TGCAGTGCCCAGACAGGGGCTGGCTACACCTTC. Protein sequence: CSAQTGAGYTF.

The J gene is TRBJ1-2, the V gene TRBV29-1; no clear D. In germline, CDR1 is SQVTM, CDR2 ANQGSEA. Trimming shortened V by 3 bases and J by 4 bases, and 3 bases separated the two germline ends. The CDR3 spans 10 residues. The CDR3 loop reads CSVDLYGYTF. As DNA, the CDR3 is TGCAGCGTTGACCTCTATGGCTACACCTTC.

The rearrangement uses TRBV6-6 and TRBJ1-3; 7 nucleotides align to TRBD1. The CDR3 has 16 amino acids. The V gene's germline CDR1 is MNHNY and CDR2 SVGAGI (reference sequence). The trim removed 6 bases at V and 7 bases at J, leaving 15 bases unmatched. This chain's CDR3 is CASRTTWDSLGNTIYF. CDR3 DNA: TGTGCCAGCAGGACAACCTGGGACAGCCTAGGGAACACCATATATTTT.

The genes are TRBV9 and TRBJ2-3; 14 bases match TRBD2. There are 16 residues in the CDR3. V shed 2 bases, J shed 4 bases, and the junction held 3 bases outside the gene matches. CDR1 and CDR2 from the germline V gene are SGDLS and YYNGEE. DNA of the CDR3: TGTGCCAGCAGCGTGACTAGCGGGGGGGCTGCAGATACGCAGTATTTT. Protein sequence: CASSVTSGGAADTQYF.

This clone was detected only a few times. The chain employs TRBV7-2 and TRBJ1-2; 9 bases fit TRBD1. Germline CDR1 reads SGHTA; CDR2 reads FQGNSA. The CDR3 is 14 amino acids. The ends lost 2 bases at V and 5 bases at J; junction bases unmatched: 3. As DNA, the CDR3 is TGTGCCAGCAGCTTAATGACAGGGGGTTATGGCTACACCTTC. Encoded protein: CASSLMTGGYGYTF.

The chain is built from TRBV24-1 and TRBJ1-3; D is uncertain. The CDR3 contains 13 residues. Deletions cut 8 bases from V and 6 bases from J, with 13 bases between. Germline V gene sequence: CDR1 KGHDR, CDR2 SFDVKD. The CDR3 is CATTRGKANTIYF. CDR3 bases: TGTGCCACCACTCGAGGGAAAGCAAACACCATATATTTT.

This chain's CDR3 is CASSLRGGYYGYTF. The CDR3 coding sequence is TGTGCCAGCAGCTTACGGGGGGGATACTATGGCTACACCTTC. The J gene is TRBJ1-2, the V gene TRBV7-8; D may be TRBD1 (5 bases). Germline V lookup: CDR1 SGHVS, CDR2 FQNEAQ. The CDR3 has 14 amino acids. Trimming stripped 2 bases from V and 3 bases from J, with 10 bases between.

The chain uses TRBV19 and TRBJ2-2; a weak D match, TRBD1 (6 bases). CDR1 LNHDA and CDR2 SQIVND come from the germline V gene (reference sequence). Trimming removed 2 bases from V and 4 bases from J, with 14 bases in between. The CDR3 is made up of 16 amino acids. CDR3 region: CASSIKQQGSTGELFF. In nucleotides, the CDR3 is TGTGCCAGTAGTATAAAACAACAGGGAAGCACCGGGGAGCTGTTTTTT.

The rearrangement joins TRBV18 to TRBJ1-6, with no clear D. The CDR3 loop spans 11 amino acids. Germline V CDR1 and CDR2: KGHSH, LQKENI. V lost 9 bases and J 8 bases, leaving 8 bases between the germline ends. This CDR3 is CASLGDSPLHF. The DNA for the CDR3 is TGTGCCAGTCTCGGGGATTCACCCCTCCACTTT.